These T cell receptor beta chains were read from a single sample in a study of blood T cell repertoires in COVID-19. This table comes from immunoSEQ multiplex PCR, and its TCRdb copy is limited to in-frame clones, with some not included. This table has a few hundred thousand clones, over 75% appearing once. Material for sequencing was peripheral blood. Receptors originate from a man between 45 and 60 years old with active or convalescent COVID-19. Both conserved end residues are part of each CDR3. Fields, in order: V gene, clone size, D gene, J gene, CDR3 DNA, CDR3 protein. D genes are given only for firm matches. Clone size appears in some rows only: once, few, many, or a class for an expanded clone.

V gene: TRBV7-9; clone size: NA; D gene: NA; J gene: TRBJ2-2; CDR3 DNA: TGTGCCAGCAGCCAACAAGCGAACACCGGGGAGCTGTTTTTT; CDR3 protein: CASSQQANTGELFF
V gene: TRBV11-2; clone size: NA; D gene: NA; J gene: TRBJ1-6; CDR3 DNA: TGTGCCAGCAGCTTAGCCGGCACGGGTACATCCACCCTCCACTTT; CDR3 protein: CASSLAGTGTSTLHF
V gene: TRBV19; clone size: NA; D gene: NA; J gene: TRBJ2-7; CDR3 DNA: TGTGCCAGTAGTCTGCACAGGGAATACGAGCAGTACTTC; CDR3 protein: CASSLHREYEQYF
V gene: TRBV7-8; clone size: few; D gene: TRBD2; J gene: TRBJ2-3; CDR3 DNA: TGTGCCAGCTCCGGGACTAGCATACCAGATACGCAGTATTTT; CDR3 protein: CASSGTSIPDTQYF
V gene: TRBV11-2; clone size: NA; D gene: TRBD1; J gene: TRBJ1-6; CDR3 DNA: TGTGCCAGCAGCTTAGATCGACAGGGGGGTTCACCCCTCCACTTT; CDR3 protein: CASSLDRQGGSPLHF
V gene: TRBV18; clone size: NA; D gene: NA; J gene: TRBJ1-2; CDR3 DNA: TGTGCCAGCTCACCAACAAGCGTCTATGGCTACACCTTC; CDR3 protein: CASSPTSVYGYTF
V gene: TRBV30; clone size: NA; D gene: TRBD1; J gene: TRBJ1-1; CDR3 DNA: TGTGCCTGGTTCTCCGGGACAGGGGGCGAAGCTTTCTTT; CDR3 protein: CAWFSGTGGEAFF
V gene: TRBV6-5; clone size: NA; D gene: NA; J gene: TRBJ1-5; CDR3 DNA: TGTGCCAGCAGTTCTGCAGGGGGCAATCAGCCCCAGCATTTT; CDR3 protein: CASSSAGGNQPQHF
V gene: TRBV2; clone size: few; D gene: TRBD1; J gene: TRBJ2-3; CDR3 DNA: TGTGCCAGCAGTGGGGAACAGGGGAGAGGTACAGATACGCAGTATTTT; CDR3 protein: CASSGEQGRGTDTQYF
V gene: TRBV24-1; clone size: NA; D gene: NA; J gene: TRBJ2-1; CDR3 DNA: TGTGCCACCAGTGATTTGATCTCAAACGGTCGGTTCTTC; CDR3 protein: CATSDLISNGRFF
V gene: TRBV5-6; clone size: once; D gene: NA; J gene: TRBJ1-3; CDR3 DNA: TGTGCCAGCAGCTTGGATGGGGAGATCTCTGGAAACACCATATATTTT; CDR3 protein: CASSLDGEISGNTIYF
V gene: TRBV5-1; clone size: NA; D gene: NA; J gene: TRBJ1-2; CDR3 DNA: TGCGCCAGCGCCGACCGCCGGGGAGACCATGGCTACACCTTC; CDR3 protein: CASADRRGDHGYTF
V gene: TRBV27; clone size: NA; D gene: NA; J gene: TRBJ2-2; CDR3 DNA: TGTGCCAGCAGTTTATGGGCGGGAAGACGAGGGGAGCTGTTTTTT; CDR3 protein: CASSLWAGRRGELFF
V gene: TRBV19; clone size: NA; D gene: NA; J gene: TRBJ1-2; CDR3 DNA: TGTGCCAGTAGCCAGACGGGGGGTTCCCATGGCTACACCTTC; CDR3 protein: CASSQTGGSHGYTF
V gene: TRBV19; clone size: NA; D gene: NA; J gene: TRBJ1-4; CDR3 DNA: TGTGCCAGTAGTAACTCTCCAGGCCATAATGAAAAACTGTTTTTT; CDR3 protein: CASSNSPGHNEKLFF
V gene: TRBV18; clone size: NA; D gene: TRBD1; J gene: TRBJ2-7; CDR3 DNA: TGTGCCAGCTCACTCGACAGGGGAGAACGCGAGCAGTACTTC; CDR3 protein: CASSLDRGEREQYF